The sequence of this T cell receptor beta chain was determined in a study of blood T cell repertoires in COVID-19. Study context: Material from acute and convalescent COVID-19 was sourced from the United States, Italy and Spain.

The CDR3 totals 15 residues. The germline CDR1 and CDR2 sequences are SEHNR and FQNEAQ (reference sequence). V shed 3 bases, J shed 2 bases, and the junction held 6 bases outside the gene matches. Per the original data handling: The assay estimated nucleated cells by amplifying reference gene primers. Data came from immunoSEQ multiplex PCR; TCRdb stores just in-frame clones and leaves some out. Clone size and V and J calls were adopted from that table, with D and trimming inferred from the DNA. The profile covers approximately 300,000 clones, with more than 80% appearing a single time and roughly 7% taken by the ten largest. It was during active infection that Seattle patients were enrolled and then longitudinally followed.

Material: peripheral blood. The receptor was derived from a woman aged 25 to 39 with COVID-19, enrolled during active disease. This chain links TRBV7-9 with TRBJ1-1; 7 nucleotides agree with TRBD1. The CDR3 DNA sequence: TGTGCCAGCAGCTTCCTCGACAGGGCCAACACTGAAGCTTTCTTT. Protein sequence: CASSFLDRANTEAFF.